These T cell receptor beta chains were read from a single sample in a study of T-cell reconstitution after alpha-beta-depleted transplantation in children. TCRdb analysed the PCR reads with MiXCR anew, one entry per CDR3 protein. The sample records almost 600,000 distinct CDR3 sequences, over 20% being singletons. The sequencing used PBMCs, collected before TCRalphabeta/CD19-depleted stem cell transplant. Receptor source: a boy under two years old with Wiskott-Aldrich syndrome, due to receive a stem cell transplant. Both conserved end residues are trimmed from each CDR3. The D gene is left open where the match is weak.

v_gene	d_gene	j_gene	CDR3aa
TRBV18	TRBD1	TRBJ2-1	ASSPLQVKGQKF
TRBV7-2	-	TRBJ2-1	ASSHPPGRSSYNEQF
TRBV5-6	-	TRBJ2-1	ASSLRRGASFYNEQF
TRBV3-1	-	TRBJ2-4	ASSQDWPIQGAKNIQY
TRBV10-3	-	TRBJ2-2	AITGTRDPGELF
TRBV28	-	TRBJ2-7	ASSSRQPNSYEQY
TRBV14	-	TRBJ2-3	ASSQDIAVGDTQY
TRBV4-2	TRBD2	TRBJ2-1	ASSLAGEANEQF
TRBV20-1	-	TRBJ1-5	SAGEGVWGNQPQH
TRBV9	-	TRBJ2-1	ASSVRPGVHNEQF
TRBV7-2	-	TRBJ2-3	ASSLGGLPARDTQY
TRBV20-1	-	TRBJ1-5	SARDITWGNQPQH
TRBV5-1	-	TRBJ1-2	ASSFKGSYGYT
TRBV20-1	TRBD2	TRBJ2-1	SARLSGGDNEQF
TRBV6-1	-	TRBJ1-5	ASSPTTLWANQPQH
TRBV5-1	-	TRBJ2-1	ASSLQPQGWRDEQF
TRBV28	-	TRBJ1-6	ASSGQGKGSYNSPLH
TRBV7-9	-	TRBJ2-1	ASSLIGGVYNEQF
TRBV20-1	TRBD2	TRBJ2-7	SARIAGGSSYEQY
TRBV21-1	-	TRBJ1-1	ASSKGRQNMNTEAF
TRBV5-1	-	TRBJ2-5	ASSFAGAEETQY
TRBV28	TRBD2	TRBJ2-1	ASSLGREGRDNEQF
TRBV19	-	TRBJ2-7	ATRTSYEQY
TRBV7-2	-	TRBJ2-7	ASSQLDPAKQY
TRBV12-3/TRBV12-4	TRBD1	TRBJ2-1	ASRPTGGVYNEQF
TRBV5-1	TRBD1	TRBJ1-1	ASSLEGTGLDTEAF
TRBV20-1	-	TRBJ2-1	SAGTPGRDNEQF
TRBV10-3	-	TRBJ2-6	AISDEGLVSGANVLT
TRBV5-1	-	TRBJ2-1	ASSPGVPPAPGNEQF
TRBV20-1	TRBD1	TRBJ2-5	SAFRDSQETQY
TRBV12-3/TRBV12-4	TRBD2	TRBJ2-1	ASSLTGGPEEQF
TRBV10-3	-	TRBJ1-4	AISESRGTGEKLF
TRBV5-1	-	TRBJ2-3	ASSLAPGLTDTQY
TRBV6-2/TRBV6-3	TRBD1	TRBJ1-2	ASSYGTGVSNSYGYT
TRBV7-9	-	TRBJ2-5	ASSPVAVQETQY
TRBV20-1	TRBD2	TRBJ2-3	SAIWLLWAGADTQY
TRBV12-3/TRBV12-4	-	TRBJ2-5	ASSFVGQETQY
TRBV29-1	-	TRBJ2-5	SVRTPVGETQY
TRBV12-3/TRBV12-4	TRBD2	TRBJ2-1	ATRLADYNEQF
TRBV14	TRBD2	TRBJ2-3	ASSQELAGTQY
TRBV7-9	-	TRBJ2-7	ASSPTSREQY
TRBV5-1	TRBD2	TRBJ2-1	ASSWPGLAGGGLGEQF
TRBV7-6	TRBD2	TRBJ2-1	ASSSQIGTSGSNEQF
TRBV10-3	-	TRBJ2-1	AISGLSAAPYNEQF
TRBV6-1	TRBD2	TRBJ2-2	ASRAAGLGNTGELF
TRBV18	-	TRBJ2-3	ASSPTRELTDTQY
TRBV5-1	TRBD2	TRBJ2-1	ASSSGLAGDPRQF
TRBV7-9	TRBD2	TRBJ2-1	ASSYELAGGYNEQF
TRBV9	-	TRBJ2-1	ASSALAGAGEQF